Detailed here is one TCR beta chain. One junction end disagrees with the germline gene, perhaps due to a read error. Both TCR beta VDJ combination and CDR3 sequence profiling were carried out. Genomic DNA was the template for this profiling. TCRdb re-derived calls from the reads in MiXCR, one entry per CDR3 protein. The table records some 170,000 distinct CDR3 sequences, over 55% of them present only once. Sequencing involved patients with CD8+CD57+ cell expansion previously shown by flow cytometry. Patients had not yet gotten any therapy when their blood was taken for sampling. This sample was included in a study of CD8+CD57+ T cells in acquired aplastic anemia. This CDR3 has 14 residues. Germline assignment: CDR1 DFQATT and CDR2 SNEGSKA (reference sequence).

The sample comprised sorted CD4+, CD8+, or CD8+CD57+ T cells (not recorded which) from PBMCs. This TCR was recovered from a human donor with aplastic anemia. This sequence joins TRBV20-1 and TRBJ2-7, with a possible D match to TRBD1 (5 bases). For the CDR3, the DNA is TGCAGTGCTAGTAAGGGGAAGAAACAAGAGACCCAGAACTTC. Encoded protein: CSASKGKKQETQNF.